The 8 T cell receptor beta chains reported below all come from one sample, sequenced in a study of blood T cell repertoires in COVID-19. The method was immunoSEQ multiplex PCR; TCRdb's version includes in-frame clones alone and lacks a portion of them. Here the sample spans approximately 300,000 clones, 80% to 90% being singletons. Sequencing used peripheral blood. All receptors come from a woman aged 45 to 65 with COVID-19, enrolled during active disease.

The chain links TRBV12-5 to TRBJ1-1, with 7 positions matching TRBD1. V was clipped by 1 base and J by 7 bases; unmatched bases: 0. Per the germline V gene, CDR1 is LGHNT and CDR2 is FRNRAP. There are 12 residues in the CDR3. CDR3 nucleotides: TGTGCTAGTGGTTTGGGACAGGGTGAAGCTTTCTTT. This gives the protein CASGLGQGEAFF.

The V gene is TRBV19, the J gene TRBJ1-1; D uncertain. This CDR3 spans 15 amino acids. The V gene's germline CDR1 is LNHDA and CDR2 SQIVND (reference sequence). V was trimmed by 1 base and J by 0 bases, leaving 9 bases between them. The DNA for the CDR3 is TGTGCCAGTAGTATAGCGGGTGCGTTGAACACTGAAGCTTTCTTT. Translation gives CASSIAGALNTEAFF. Complete variable domain (other parts from reference TRBV19 and TRBJ1-1): DGGITQSPKYLFRKEGQNVTLSCEQNLNHDAMYWYRQDPGQGLRLIYYSQIVNDFQKGDIAEGYSVSREKKESFPLTVTSAQKNPTAFYLCASSIAGALNTEAFFGQGTRLTVV.

V usage is TRBV4-2 and J usage is TRBJ2-3; 11 bases are a match to TRBD2. Looked up from germline, CDR1 is LGHNA and CDR2 is YNFKEQ. V dropped 4 bases and J dropped 1; count of bases not matched to a gene: 13. This CDR3 has 19 amino acids. In DNA, the CDR3 is TGTGCCAGCAGCCGATTTATAGCGGGAGGGAGAGGAGGCACAGATACGCAGTATTTT. Its translation: CASSRFIAGGRGGTDTQYF.

The CDR3 region has the DNA TGTGCCAGTAGTATAGACATTAATGAAAAACTGTTTTTT. Its translation is CASSIDINEKLFF. This chain links TRBV19 with TRBJ1-4; D uncertain. V lost 0 bases, J lost 4 bases, and 3 bases lay in between. The V gene's germline CDR1 is LNHDA and CDR2 SQIVND (reference sequence). This CDR3 contains 13 residues.

This sequence joins TRBV24-1 and TRBJ2-1; 9 bases line up with TRBD1. Germline CDR1 reads KGHDR; CDR2 reads SFDVKD. The CDR3 covers 13 residues. V gave up 9 bases and J gave up 7 bases; unmatched junction bases: 6. CDR3 nucleotides: TGTGCCACCCAAGACAGGGGGTATAATGAGCAGTTCTTC. As protein: CATQDRGYNEQFF.

V is TRBV5-4 and J is TRBJ2-3; 8 bases map to TRBD2. In germline, CDR1 is SGHNT, CDR2 YYREEE (reference sequence). The junction had 7 bases not matched to a gene; V was cut back by 0 bases and J by 7 bases. The CDR3 is made up of 15 amino acids. The CDR3 here is CASSLGREAVNTQYF. As DNA, the CDR3 is TGTGCCAGCAGCTTGGGGCGGGAGGCGGTGAATACGCAGTATTTT.

The J gene is TRBJ1-5, the V gene TRBV19; TRBD1 agrees at 8 bases. Trimming removed 4 bases from V and 5 bases from J; junction bases left unmatched: 7. Germline-derived CDR1 and CDR2 are LNHDA and SQIVND (reference sequence). The CDR3 loop spans 15 amino acids. CDR3 protein: CASSTRQGPYQPQHF. CDR3 in DNA: TGTGCCAGTAGTACCAGACAGGGGCCCTATCAGCCCCAGCATTTT.

The V gene is TRBV27, the J gene TRBJ2-1; the D gene is possibly TRBD1 (6 bases). Germline V gene data show CDR1 as MNHEY and CDR2 as SMNVEV (reference sequence). V was trimmed by 5 bases and J by 3 bases, leaving 11 bases between them. There are 14 residues in the CDR3. This chain's CDR3 is CASSPGQGYNEQFF. The CDR3 nucleotides are TGTGCCAGCAGTCCGGGACAAGGCTACAATGAGCAGTTCTTC.